This entry concerns a single T cell receptor beta chain. Authors' methods: Reference gene primer amplification yielded estimated nucleated cell counts. This table comes from immunoSEQ multiplex PCR, and its TCRdb copy is limited to in-frame clones, with some not included. V and J calls plus clone size are reproduced from that table; the DNA served to infer D and trimming. The sample consists of about 220,000 clones, 70% to 90% of them appearing once. The data derive from a study of blood T cell repertoires in COVID-19. Study as a whole: Samples taken during acute and convalescent COVID-19 were collected in the United States, Italy and Spain. PBMCs, B-cell-depleted T cells, or T cells were the source of the cDNA or gDNA that made up the material.

The ends lost 3 bases at V and 1 base at J; junction bases unmatched: 11. Looked up from germline, CDR1 is SEHNR and CDR2 is FQNEAQ (reference sequence). The CDR3 spans 17 residues. Material: peripheral blood. The origin of this receptor is a human donor in a cohort sampled during active COVID-19. J is TRBJ2-5 and V is TRBV7-9; 7 positions match TRBD1. The CDR3, as DNA: TGTGCCAGCAGCTTCGTGGATATGACAGGGAGCCAAGAGACCCAGTACTTC. Amino acid sequence: CASSFVDMTGSQETQYF.